This T cell receptor (beta chain) derives from a study of shared clonotypes between healthy human individuals (dated by TCRdb to 2020 to 2022). Concerning the study at large: The cohort included three men and a couple of women between 18 and 49 years of age. For each donor, CD4 naive and CD4 memory were each given three plates, CD8 naive was given two plates, and CD8 memory was given one plate. Leukapheresis yielded between about 0.94 and 8.9 billion PBMCs per donor. The study deeply sequenced blood TCR repertoires of about five healthy adults to estimate repertoire size and the extent of clonotype sharing between individuals. Libraries were prepared and TCR repertoires were sequenced by different laboratories using diverse techniques, in order to increase sequencing depth and limit assay-specific biases. Broad study findings and their caveats: Sampling was restricted to blood, and TCR repertoires in tissues likely differ from the TCR repertoires found in blood. Even with the large sequencing depth, rarefaction of the sorted-subset datasets indicated that sequencing was incomplete. Naive subsets generally had larger estimated clonotype richness than memory subsets did. Around 5.4% of naive CD4, more than 3% of naive CD8, around 2.3% of memory CD4, and approximately 0.39% of memory CD8 clonotypes were shared across several donors. Pairwise subsampling indicated that sequencing depth was expected to affect the degree of clonotype sharing among donors. The genetic and exposure-history diversity represented was limited by the small number of donors. Compared with non-shared clonotypes, the clonotypes found in all four sorted-subset donors had higher generation probabilities.

Donors were healthy HIV-negative adults with no recently reported acute infections or vaccinations. Only Caucasian adults living in Nashville, Tennessee, USA were represented among the donors. CD4+ T cells were enriched by magnetic negative selection, after which naive cells were positively selected on CD45RA and the negative fraction was taken as the memory subset. Blood was collected by leukapheresis, and PBMCs were isolated by Ficoll-Histopaque density gradient centrifugation and then cryopreserved in liquid nitrogen vapor phase. Analytical flow cytometry was used to check the purity and quantity of each magnetically sorted T cell population. Genomic DNA was isolated from every sorted fraction and measured by UV absorbance on a Nanodrop 2000c. Notes on this clone: The antigen this receptor binds is unknown. It has no much larger one-base neighbor in the sample; base qualities were not kept.

TCR CDR3 regions were amplified from genomic DNA by multiplex PCR using the deep immunoSEQ assay. Extracted genomic DNA from each cell subset was spread evenly across all wells of several immunoSEQ 96-well plates, with each plate serving as a replicate. For sorted subsets, 200 to 250 ng genomic DNA, equal to tens of thousands of T cell genomes, was loaded into each replicate PCR. Purified libraries were quantified with a Qubit 3.0 fluorometer, sized on a Bioanalyzer 2100, and re-quantified with the KAPA Library Quantification kit. Each immunoSEQ 96-well plate was sequenced on its own single-read 150-cycle Illumina NextSeq 550 flow cell. For the original study's pipeline: Because the immunoSEQ output held only junctional sequences and lacked quality scores, the filtering could not match the filtering applied to full-length reads. To assign V/J genes and CDR3, sequences were annotated against IMGT germline references using PyIR, a Python wrapper for IgBLAST v1.9. Reads with weak V/J assignments (E-value above 1e-6), missing CDR3, stop codons, out-of-frame junctions, or ambiguous translated residues were removed. A V3J clonotype was defined by an identical inferred V gene, J gene, and CDR3 amino acid sequence. Percentage overlap between repertoires was computed as shared unique clonotypes divided by the size of the smaller repertoire. Three approaches were used to assess repertoire richness: RTK rarefaction, the Chao1 estimator, and Recon v2.1 estimates of unobserved clonotypes. For all TCRbeta clonotypes obtained by the gDNA method from a handful of donors, generation probabilities were computed with OLGA. In its TCRdb copy, this immuneACCESS table keeps in-frame sequences only and misses some clones. Where compared with another copy, unresolved V genes explain less than half of these, and the others have no known cause. That table gives V, J and clone size, and the DNA gave D and trimming. In all, the sample holds under 650,000 clones, and 90% to 96% of those were seen once. 0.05% to 0.07% of the sample is taken by the ten largest.

The CDR3 spans 11 residues, from the cysteine through the phenylalanine. The DNA shown is the 33-base CDR3, in frame from base 1. Between the V and J ends, shortened by 0 bases and 10 bases respectively, the junction contains 7 bases. Per the germline V gene (reference sequence), WNHNN is the CDR1 and SYGVQD is the CDR2. The V and J genes are TRBV10-1 and TRBJ2-7; a confident D gene designation cannot be given. The receptor was isolated from a woman aged 30 to 39 in good health. Input material: naive CD4+ T cells sorted from blood. In light of the paper, this sample's cell subset or site label describes: CD45RA+ positively selected. The CDR3 here reads CASSESTEQYF. The bases are TGCGCCAGCAGTGAGTCGACGGAACAGTACTTC.